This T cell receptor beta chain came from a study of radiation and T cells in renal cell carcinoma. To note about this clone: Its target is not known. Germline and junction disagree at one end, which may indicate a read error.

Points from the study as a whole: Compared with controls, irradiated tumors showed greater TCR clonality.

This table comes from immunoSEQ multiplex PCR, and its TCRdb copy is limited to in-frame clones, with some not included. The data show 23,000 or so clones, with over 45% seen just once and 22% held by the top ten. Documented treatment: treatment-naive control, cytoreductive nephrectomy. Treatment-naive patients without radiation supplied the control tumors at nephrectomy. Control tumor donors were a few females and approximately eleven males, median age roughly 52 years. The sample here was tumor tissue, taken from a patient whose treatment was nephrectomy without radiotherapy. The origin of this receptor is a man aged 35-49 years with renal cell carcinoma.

The CDR3 region is CASSYGASKEKLFF. The DNA of the CDR3 is TGTGCCAGCAGTTACGGGGCCTCTAAAGAAAAACTGTTTTTT. The chain couples TRBV6-5 to TRBJ1-4; tentative D call: TRBD1 (5 bases). CDR1 and CDR2 from the germline V gene are MNHEY and SVGAGI. This CDR3 has 14 residues.